This T cell receptor beta chain was identified in a study of blood T cell repertoires in COVID-19. Study details: Sites across the United States, Italy and Spain contributed samples from acute and convalescent COVID-19. Nucleic acid was either cDNA or gDNA, and it came from T cells, B-cell-depleted T cells, or PBMCs.

CDR3 size: 14 residues. The V gene end was trimmed by 4 bases and the J gene end by 6 bases; junction bases not matched to a gene: 6. The germline V gene encodes CDR1 SGHRS and CDR2 YFSETQ. Original data processing: Nucleated cell counts were estimated from reference gene primer amplification. The assay was immunoSEQ multiplex PCR, and TCRdb's table has in-frame clones only and misses some. V, J and clone size were drawn from that table, and D and trimming were deduced from the DNA. The sample yields about 70,000 clones, more than 75% seen once. The sample was peripheral blood. This TCR was sampled from a woman aged 18-29 years with acute or convalescent COVID-19. The chain recombines TRBV5-1 with TRBJ2-1, with TRBD2 identical over 8 bases. CDR3 nucleotides: TGCGCCAGCAGCGGGAGCGGGAGAGGCAATGAGCAGTTCTTC. It translates to CASSGSGRGNEQFF. The whole variable domain, remainder taken from reference TRBV5-1 and TRBJ2-1, is KAGVTQTPRYLIKTRGQQVTLSCSPISGHRSVSWYQQTPGQGLQFLFEYFSETQRNKGNFPGRFSGRQFSNSRSEMNVSTLELGDSALYLCASSGSGRGNEQFFGPGTRLTVL.